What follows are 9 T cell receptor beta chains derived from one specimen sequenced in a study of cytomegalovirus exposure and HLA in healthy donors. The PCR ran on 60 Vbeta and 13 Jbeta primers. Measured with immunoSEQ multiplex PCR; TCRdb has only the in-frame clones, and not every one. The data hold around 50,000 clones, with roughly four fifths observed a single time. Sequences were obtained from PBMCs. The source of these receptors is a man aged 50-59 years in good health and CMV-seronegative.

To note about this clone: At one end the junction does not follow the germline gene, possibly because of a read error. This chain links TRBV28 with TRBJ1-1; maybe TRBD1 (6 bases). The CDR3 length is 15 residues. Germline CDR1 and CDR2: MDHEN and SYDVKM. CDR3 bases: TGTGCCAGCAGAGACTGGAAGGACAGAAACACTGAAACTTTCTTT. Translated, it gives CASRDWKDRNTETFF.

Written as DNA, the CDR3 is TGTGCCAGCAGCCCCCGGACACACGACAATGAGCAGTTCTTC. Residues: CASSPRTHDNEQFF. J is TRBJ2-1 and V is TRBV7-9, with a weak D call TRBD1 (5 bases). Germline V gene lookup returns CDR1 SEHNR and CDR2 FQNEAQ (reference sequence). CDR3 length equals 14 residues. With 5 bases removed from V and 5 bases from J, the gap between germline ends came to 13 bases.

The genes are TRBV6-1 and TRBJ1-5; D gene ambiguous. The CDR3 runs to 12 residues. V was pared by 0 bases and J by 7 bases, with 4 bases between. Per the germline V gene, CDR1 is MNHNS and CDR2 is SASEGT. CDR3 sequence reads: CASSEARQPQHF. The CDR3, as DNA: TGTGCCAGCAGTGAAGCGCGGCAGCCCCAGCATTTT.

The CDR3 spells CASSQRGETQYF. The CDR3 DNA follows: TGTGCCAGCAGTCAGCGTGGGGAGACCCAGTACTTC. The V and J genes are TRBV27 and TRBJ2-5; D gene ambiguous. CDR3 size: 12 residues. V lost 5 bases to trimming and J lost 5 bases, with 9 bases between them. Germline V gene data show CDR1 as MNHEY and CDR2 as SMNVEV (reference sequence).

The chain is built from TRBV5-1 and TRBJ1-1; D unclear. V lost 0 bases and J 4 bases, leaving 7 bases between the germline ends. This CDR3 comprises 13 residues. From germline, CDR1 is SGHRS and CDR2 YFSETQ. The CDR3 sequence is CASSLDILTEAFF. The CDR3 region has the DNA TGCGCCAGCAGCTTGGACATCCTCACTGAAGCTTTCTTT. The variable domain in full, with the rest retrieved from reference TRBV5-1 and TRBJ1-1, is KAGVTQTPRYLIKTRGQQVTLSCSPISGHRSVSWYQQTPGQGLQFLFEYFSETQRNKGNFPGRFSGRQFSNSRSEMNVSTLELGDSALYLCASSLDILTEAFFGQGTRLTVV.

CDR3 protein: CASSVGTGQPQHF. DNA of the CDR3: TGTGCCAGCAGCGTAGGTACCGGGCAGCCCCAGCATTTT. This sequence joins TRBV9 and TRBJ1-5; no firm D call. In germline, CDR1 is SGDLS, CDR2 YYNGEE. V was cut by 0 bases and J by 7 bases, with 8 bases left in between. The CDR3 runs 13 residues.

The CDR3 reads CASSQTSIAGELFF. The CDR3, as DNA: TGCGCCAGCAGTCAGACTAGCATTGCCGGGGAGCTGTTTTTT. The genes are TRBV10-2 and TRBJ2-2; 7 nucleotides line up with TRBD2. From germline, CDR1 is WSHSY and CDR2 SAAADI. The CDR3 runs to 14 residues. The trim removed 5 bases at V and 6 bases at J, leaving 6 bases unmatched.

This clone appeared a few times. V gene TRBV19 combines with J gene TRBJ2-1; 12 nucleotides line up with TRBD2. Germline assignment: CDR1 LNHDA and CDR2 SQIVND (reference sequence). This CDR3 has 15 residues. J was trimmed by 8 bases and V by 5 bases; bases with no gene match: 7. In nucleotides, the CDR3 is TGTGCCAGTAGTCTGACTAGCGGGGGTCATGATGAGCAGTTCTTC. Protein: CASSLTSGGHDEQFF.

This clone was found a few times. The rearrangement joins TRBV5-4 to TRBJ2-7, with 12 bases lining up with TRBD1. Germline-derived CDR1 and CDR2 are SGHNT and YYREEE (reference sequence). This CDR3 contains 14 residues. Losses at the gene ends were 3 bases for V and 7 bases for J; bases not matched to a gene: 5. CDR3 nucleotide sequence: TGTGCCAGCAGCTCGGGACAGGGGGCGGGGGAGCAGTACTTC. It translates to CASSSGQGAGEQYF.